This TCR beta chain came from a study of T cells after posttransplantation cyclophosphamide. Study-wide results and caveats: Blood and skin or GI T cell repertoires showed limited TRB overlap.

The related graft donor's blood sample was taken on the day of bone marrow donation. This clone occurred many times. The antigen remains unidentified. The CDR3 contains 13 residues. Trimming stripped 5 bases from V and 3 bases from J, with 7 bases between. Germline V CDR1 and CDR2: LNHNV, YYDKDF (reference sequence). Assay: immunoSEQ multiplex PCR; the TCRdb copy retains only in-frame clones and omits some. The sample has over 45,000 clones, none seen only once. V is TRBV15 and J is TRBJ2-2, with D perhaps matching TRBD1 (5 bases). Sequenced: PBMCs. The TCR comes from a man in his forties in good health, CMV-negative, and a related stem cell transplant donor. The CDR3 coding sequence is TGTGCCACCAGCCTGGGGCACACCGGGGAGCTGTTTTTT. This encodes CATSLGHTGELFF.